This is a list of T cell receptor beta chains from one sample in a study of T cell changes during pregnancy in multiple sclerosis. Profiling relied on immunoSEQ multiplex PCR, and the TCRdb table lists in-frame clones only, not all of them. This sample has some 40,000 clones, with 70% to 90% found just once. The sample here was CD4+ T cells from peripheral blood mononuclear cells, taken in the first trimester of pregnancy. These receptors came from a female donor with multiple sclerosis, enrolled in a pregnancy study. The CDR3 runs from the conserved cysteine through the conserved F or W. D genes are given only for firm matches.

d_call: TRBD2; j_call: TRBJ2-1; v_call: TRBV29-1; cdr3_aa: CSVRGLAGPNEQFF
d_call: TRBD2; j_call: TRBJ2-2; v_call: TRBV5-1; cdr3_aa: CASSLVVAGGPGELFF
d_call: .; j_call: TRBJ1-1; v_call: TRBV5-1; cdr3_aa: CASSLGQMNTEAFF
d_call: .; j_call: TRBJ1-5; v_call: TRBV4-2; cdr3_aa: CASSQETSGTPQHF
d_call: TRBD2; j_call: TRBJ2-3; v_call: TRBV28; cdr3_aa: CASSFGLAGGPDTQYF
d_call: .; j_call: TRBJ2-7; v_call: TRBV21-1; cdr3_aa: CASRAKRGGQGVYEQYF
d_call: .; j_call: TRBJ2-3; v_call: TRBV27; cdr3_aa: CASSLQEADTQYF
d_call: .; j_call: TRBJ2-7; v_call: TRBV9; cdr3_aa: CASSAGILQATEQYF
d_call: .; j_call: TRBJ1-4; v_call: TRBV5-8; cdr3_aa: CAWKRTATNEKLFF
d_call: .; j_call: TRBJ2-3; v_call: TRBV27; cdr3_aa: CASSRTLNPTNTQYF
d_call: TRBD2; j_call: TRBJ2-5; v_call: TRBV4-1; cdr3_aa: CASSQSGRPIETQYF
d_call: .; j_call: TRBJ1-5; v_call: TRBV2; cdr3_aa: CASSAQGFHQPQHF
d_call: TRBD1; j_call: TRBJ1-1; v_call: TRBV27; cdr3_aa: CASYRGTEAFF
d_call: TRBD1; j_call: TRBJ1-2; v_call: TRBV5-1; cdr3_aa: CASSLGQGATSIYGYTF
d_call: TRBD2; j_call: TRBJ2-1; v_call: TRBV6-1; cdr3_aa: CASSERTSGEQFF
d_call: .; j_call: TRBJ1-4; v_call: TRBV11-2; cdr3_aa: CASSLGAYDKEKLFF
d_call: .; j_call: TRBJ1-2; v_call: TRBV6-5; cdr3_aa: CASSQTGVSPYGYTF
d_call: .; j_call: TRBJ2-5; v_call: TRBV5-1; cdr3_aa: CASSLNSLETQYF
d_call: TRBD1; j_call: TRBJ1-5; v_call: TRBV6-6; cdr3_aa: CASRNTGDQPQHF
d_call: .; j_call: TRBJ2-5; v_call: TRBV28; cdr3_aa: CASSLYQETQYF
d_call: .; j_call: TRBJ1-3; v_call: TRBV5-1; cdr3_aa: CASSLPGGAGNTIYF
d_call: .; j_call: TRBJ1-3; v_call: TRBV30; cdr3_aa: CAWTPVRLVTGNTIYF
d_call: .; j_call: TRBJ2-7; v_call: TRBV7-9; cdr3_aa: CASSPARGEQYF
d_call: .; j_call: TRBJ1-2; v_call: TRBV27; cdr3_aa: CASSSTPSTGWSGYTF
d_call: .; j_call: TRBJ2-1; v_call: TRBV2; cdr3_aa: CASKTGRNNEQFF
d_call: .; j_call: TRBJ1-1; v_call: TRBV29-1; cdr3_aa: CSVSEGLTEAFF
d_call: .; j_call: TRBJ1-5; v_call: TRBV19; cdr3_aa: CASSMGGGFYQPQHF
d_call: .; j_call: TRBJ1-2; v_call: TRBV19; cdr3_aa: CASSPWYGELGYGYTF
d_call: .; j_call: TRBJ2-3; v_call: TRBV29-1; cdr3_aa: CSVEGGRNADTQYF
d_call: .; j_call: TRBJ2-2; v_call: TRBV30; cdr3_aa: CAWRPRRSRRVTGELFF
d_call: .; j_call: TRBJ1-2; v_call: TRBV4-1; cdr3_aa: CASSQPTGIIDYGYTF
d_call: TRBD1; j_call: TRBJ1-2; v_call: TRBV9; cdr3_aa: CASSPLEWETGGGYTF
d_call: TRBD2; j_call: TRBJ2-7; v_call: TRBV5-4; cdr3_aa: CASSPGLVSSSEQYF
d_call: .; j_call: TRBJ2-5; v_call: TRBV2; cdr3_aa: CASMAGIYQETQYF
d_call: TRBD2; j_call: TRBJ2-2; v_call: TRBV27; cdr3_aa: CASSRGRGLTRLAGGSTGELFF
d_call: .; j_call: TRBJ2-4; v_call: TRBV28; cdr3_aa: CASSLPLTRSRGKNIQYF
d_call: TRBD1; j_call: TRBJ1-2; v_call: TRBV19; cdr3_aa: CASNMRDRNGYTF
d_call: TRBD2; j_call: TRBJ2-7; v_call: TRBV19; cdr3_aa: CASSIAPSSGSVTYEQYF
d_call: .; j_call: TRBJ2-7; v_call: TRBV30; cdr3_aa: CAWSKAKGGYEQYF
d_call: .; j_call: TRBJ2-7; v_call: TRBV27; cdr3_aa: CASSLALLRQQYF
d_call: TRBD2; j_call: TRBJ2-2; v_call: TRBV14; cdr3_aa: CASSHFPGLAGELSNTGELFF